The rows below give T cell receptor beta chains drawn from one sample of a study of T-cell reconstitution after alpha-beta-depleted transplantation in children. TCRdb re-derived calls from the PCR reads in MiXCR, one entry per CDR3 protein. The sample lists 250,000 to 300,000 distinct CDR3 sequences, 11% seen once, with 23% in the top ten. Sequenced material: peripheral blood, taken 180 days after TCRalphabeta/CD19-depleted stem cell transplant. Receptors were obtained from a male patient aged 2-10 years who had a stem cell transplant for chronic granulomatous disease, so the T cells may come from the graft donor. CDR3s include the opening cysteine and the closing phenylalanine or tryptophan. Each record gives: clone size, V gene, D gene, J gene, CDR3 DNA, CDR3 protein. D genes are given only for firm matches. Size tells how often a clone was seen, or its class if it is expanded.

many	TRBV12-3/TRBV12-4	.	TRBJ1-2	TGTGCCAGCAGTTTAGTGGGGCCTCCCGACTATGGCTACACCTTC	CASSLVGPPDYGYTF
many	TRBV14	TRBD1	TRBJ2-3	TGTGCCAGCAGCCGAGACAGGGGAGTCCCCCACACAGATACGCAGTATTTT	CASSRDRGVPHTDTQYF
many	TRBV6-5	TRBD2	TRBJ2-5	TGTGCCAGCAGTTCCCGGACTAGCGGGGGCTCAGAGACCCAGTACTTC	CASSSRTSGGSETQYF
many	TRBV27	TRBD2	TRBJ2-7	TGTGCCAGCGGGAGGGCGGGCGACCGGAAGCAGTACTTC	CASGRAGDRKQYF
many	TRBV12-3/TRBV12-4	.	TRBJ2-4	TGTGCCAGCAGTTTTTTTGGCGGGCAGGGGTTGAACATTCAGTACTTC	CASSFFGGQGLNIQYF
many	TRBV5-1	TRBD2	TRBJ2-3	TGCGCCAGCAGCCCAACCGGGACTAGCGGAGATACGCAGTATTTT	CASSPTGTSGDTQYF
many	TRBV20-1	TRBD2	TRBJ2-3	TGCAGTGCCAGGGGACCGGGAGGGGAAAATACGCAGTATTTT	CSARGPGGENTQYF
many	TRBV5-5	.	TRBJ1-6	TGTGCCAGCCTCCTGAGCTCCTATAATTCACCCCTCCACTTT	CASLLSSYNSPLHF
many	TRBV4-3	.	TRBJ2-7	TGCGCCAGCAGCCAAGGATCTGGGGGTTACGAGCAGTACTTC	CASSQGSGGYEQYF
many	TRBV3-1	.	TRBJ2-1	TGTGCCAGCAGCCAAGATTCCGCGGTTTACAATGAGCAGTTCTTC	CASSQDSAVYNEQFF
many	TRBV20-1	.	TRBJ2-1	TGCAGTGCTAGTTTCCGGGAAGGCTCCTACAATGAGCAGTTCTTC	CSASFREGSYNEQFF
many	TRBV12-3/TRBV12-4	TRBD2	TRBJ2-3	TGTGCCAGCAGTTTCCCAGGGAGGGAGGGAACAGATACGCAGTATTTT	CASSFPGREGTDTQYF
many	TRBV5-1	.	TRBJ2-2	TGCGCCAGCAGCTTCGGGACTTTGGACACCGGGGAGCTGTTTTTT	CASSFGTLDTGELFF